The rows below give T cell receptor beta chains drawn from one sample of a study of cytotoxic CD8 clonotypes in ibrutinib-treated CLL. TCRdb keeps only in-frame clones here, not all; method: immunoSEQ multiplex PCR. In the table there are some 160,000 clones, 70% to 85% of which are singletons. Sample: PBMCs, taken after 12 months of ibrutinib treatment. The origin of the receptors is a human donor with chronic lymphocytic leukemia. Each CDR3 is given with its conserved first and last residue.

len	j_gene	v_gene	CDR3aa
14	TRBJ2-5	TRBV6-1	CASTQGASGETQYF
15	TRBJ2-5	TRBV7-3	CASSLYGTVQETQYF
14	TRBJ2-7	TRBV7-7	CASSLELGAGEQYF
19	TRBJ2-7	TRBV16	CASSQSLRGARDRDYEQYF
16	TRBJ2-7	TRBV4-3	CASSQDLWGGSYEQYF
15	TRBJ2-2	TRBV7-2	CASTLGAANTGELFF
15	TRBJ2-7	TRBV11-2	CASSLDRGAGREQYF
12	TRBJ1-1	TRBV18	CASSTSNTEAFF
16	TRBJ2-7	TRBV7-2	CASSLDQRNRGYEQYF
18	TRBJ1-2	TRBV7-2	CASSLAPSSQGAVYGYTF
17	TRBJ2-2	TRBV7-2	CASSAVYSRLGTGELFF
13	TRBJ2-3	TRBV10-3	CAISRGSPDTQYF
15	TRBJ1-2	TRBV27	CASSLSLGGAYGYTF
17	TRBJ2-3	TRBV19	CASSIPQREVATDTQYF
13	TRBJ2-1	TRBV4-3	CASSSTRYNEQFF
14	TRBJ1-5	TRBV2	CASTRQGYNQPQHF
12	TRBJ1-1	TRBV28	CASSPAVLEAFF
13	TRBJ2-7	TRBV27	CATTTWGPYEQYF
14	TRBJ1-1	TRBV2	CASSRTGMNTEAFF
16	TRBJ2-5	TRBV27	CASSKSPALTKETQYF
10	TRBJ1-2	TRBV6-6	CASRGDGYTF
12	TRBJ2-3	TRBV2	CASSGHTDTQYF
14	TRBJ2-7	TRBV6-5	CASSYSVMGYEQYF
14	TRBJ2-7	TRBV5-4	CASSLVASSYEQYF
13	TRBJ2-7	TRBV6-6	CASREGAQGEQYF
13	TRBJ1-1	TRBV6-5	CASSYSTGAEAFF
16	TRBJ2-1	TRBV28	CASSPPPSGSGDEQFF
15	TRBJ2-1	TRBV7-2	CASILTPGFHNEQFF
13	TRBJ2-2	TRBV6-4	CASSTEGGLELFF
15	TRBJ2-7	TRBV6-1	CASSEEEGSSYEQYF
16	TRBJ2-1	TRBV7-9	CASSLVDYRLYNEQFF
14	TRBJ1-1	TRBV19	CASSIAGPGTPQFF
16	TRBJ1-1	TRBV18	CASSPTERTVNTEAFF
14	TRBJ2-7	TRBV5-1	CASSRTGGSYEQYF
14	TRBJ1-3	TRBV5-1	CASKSGQGIGTIYF
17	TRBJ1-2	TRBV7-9	CASSSHRSRTGNYGYTF
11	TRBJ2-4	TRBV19	CASKGGRRRHF
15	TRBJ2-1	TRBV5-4	CASSFITGSGHSQFF
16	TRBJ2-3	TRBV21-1	CASNDRFSQVPDTQYF
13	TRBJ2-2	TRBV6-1	CASFFWGPGELFF
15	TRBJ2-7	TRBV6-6	CASSRGLAETYEQYF